Here is one T cell receptor (beta chain) with its context. Its antigen is not identified. The read halts 3 residues ahead of the CDR3 end, with the missing end drawn from the germline J gene. Dot-blot hybridization genotyped cervical HPV amplified with MY09/MY11 PCR. The data were taken from a study of T cells in women clearing cervical HPV infection. Study findings and constraints: TRBV6-7 relative abundance averaged roughly 0.1% in cases and 0.15% to 0.2% in controls. CIN3+ cases had significantly higher TCR richness than controls; evenness did not differ.

Method: immunoSEQ multiplex PCR; TCRdb's copy keeps in-frame clones and lacks some. Recorded for this sample: around 44,000 clones. Germline V gene lookup returns CDR1 LNHNV and CDR2 YYDKDF (reference sequence). J gave up 3 bases and V 4 bases, and 6 bases lay outside the gene matches. The CDR3 is 16 residues long. The source material was blood buffy coat. V and J are TRBV15 and TRBJ2-3; 11 positions agree with TRBD2. The TCR sequence derives from a woman aged 18 to 75 with a cervical HPV16 infection that either progressed to CIN3+ or cleared (not recorded which). This CDR3 reads CATSNLAGGVTDTQYF. The CDR3 bases that were read are TGTGCCACCAGCAACCTAGCGGGGGGTGTTACAGATACG.